This TCR beta chain was retrieved from a study of T cell responses to AZD1222 COVID-19 vaccine. This clone appeared a few times. The method was immunoSEQ multiplex PCR; TCRdb's version includes in-frame clones alone and lacks a portion of them. This table has 100,000 to 150,000 clones, approximately 86% appearing once. V was clipped by 3 bases and J by 6 bases, with 12 bases between them. The CDR3 is made up of 13 amino acids. Germline V gene data show CDR1 as SNHLY and CDR2 as FYNNEI. The TCR sequence derives from an adult in good health. Material: peripheral blood, obtained on day 0 of AZD1222 vaccination. The chain has TRBV2 and TRBJ2-7; a possible D gene is TRBD1 (5 bases). CDR3 residues: CASSDSRVPEQYF. CDR3 in DNA: TGTGCCAGCAGTGATTCCAGGGTACCCGAGCAGTACTTC.